This is a list of T cell receptor beta chains from one sample in a study of human T cells and chemical hapten exposure. One entry per CDR3 protein, called by TCRdb with MiXCR from the 5' RACE reads. This sample has under 150,000 distinct CDR3 sequences, with roughly 18% found just once. Source of these receptors: a human donor in good health. Both conserved end residues are part of each CDR3. D genes are given only for firm matches. Clone size is not always given. Where it is, it says once, few, many or a class for expanded clones.

clone_size: few
v_call: TRBV4-1
j_call: TRBJ2-3
d_call: TRBD2
cdr3_nt: TGCGCCAGCAGCCCTGGACTAGCGGGAGGCACAGATACGCAGTATTTT
cdr3_aa: CASSPGLAGGTDTQYF

clone_size: few
v_call: TRBV28
j_call: TRBJ2-7
d_call: TRBD1
cdr3_nt: TGTGCCAGCAGTTTAAGCGGGACAGGGGCCGAGCAGTACTTC
cdr3_aa: CASSLSGTGAEQYF

clone_size: few
v_call: TRBV6-5
j_call: TRBJ1-2
d_call: TRBD1
cdr3_nt: TGTGCCAGCAGTTACCTTCGACAGGGTGAAGGGAGTGGCTACACCTTC
cdr3_aa: CASSYLRQGEGSGYTF

clone_size: few
v_call: TRBV10-3
j_call: TRBJ1-1
d_call: -
cdr3_nt: TGTGCCATCAGTGAGCGGGAGAGGGGCACTGAAGCTTTCTTT
cdr3_aa: CAISERERGTEAFF

clone_size: few
v_call: TRBV6-5
j_call: TRBJ2-3
d_call: TRBD2
cdr3_nt: TGTGCCAGCACCAGACTAGCTGAGCGGGATACGCAGTATTTT
cdr3_aa: CASTRLAERDTQYF

clone_size: few
v_call: TRBV7-3
j_call: TRBJ2-6
d_call: -
cdr3_nt: TGTGCCAGCAGCCCCGGGACGCTCAGGGCCAACGTCCTGACTTTC
cdr3_aa: CASSPGTLRANVLTF

clone_size: -
v_call: TRBV7-8
j_call: TRBJ2-4
d_call: -
cdr3_nt: TGTGCCAGCAGCTCCAGAGCTCTAGCCAAAAACATTCAGTACTTC
cdr3_aa: CASSSRALAKNIQYF

clone_size: -
v_call: TRBV19
j_call: TRBJ1-2
d_call: TRBD1
cdr3_nt: TGTGCCAGTAGTATCTCCACCGGACAGGGGAACGGCTACACCTTC
cdr3_aa: CASSISTGQGNGYTF

clone_size: -
v_call: TRBV5-4
j_call: TRBJ1-4
d_call: -
cdr3_nt: TGTGCCAGCAGCTTACAAGTGGCAGGGGCTAACGAAAAACTGTTTTTT
cdr3_aa: CASSLQVAGANEKLFF

clone_size: -
v_call: TRBV7-6
j_call: TRBJ2-7
d_call: TRBD1
cdr3_nt: TGTGCCAGCAGCTTCCGACAGGGCGGAGAGCAGTACTTC
cdr3_aa: CASSFRQGGEQYF

clone_size: -
v_call: TRBV10-3
j_call: TRBJ2-7
d_call: -
cdr3_nt: TGTGCCATCAGTGAGTCGACTCGAACGGAGGGTTACGAGCAGTACTTC
cdr3_aa: CAISESTRTEGYEQYF

clone_size: -
v_call: TRBV3-1
j_call: TRBJ1-4
d_call: -
cdr3_nt: TGTGCCAGCAGCCAAAATCAGGGATTCGGGGGAAAACTGTTTTTT
cdr3_aa: CASSQNQGFGGKLFF

clone_size: -
v_call: TRBV6-4
j_call: TRBJ1-5
d_call: -
cdr3_nt: TGTGCCAGCCCTTATCATCGATTCTTCAGTACTCAGCCCCAGCATTTT
cdr3_aa: CASPYHRFFSTQPQHF

clone_size: -
v_call: TRBV6-5
j_call: TRBJ2-3
d_call: TRBD2
cdr3_nt: TGTGCCACCTCCTGGGGACTAGCGGGATGGGCAGATACGCAGTATTTT
cdr3_aa: CATSWGLAGWADTQYF

clone_size: few
v_call: TRBV28
j_call: TRBJ1-1
d_call: -
cdr3_nt: TGTGCCACCCACACTAACACTGAAGCTTTCTTT
cdr3_aa: CATHTNTEAFF

clone_size: few
v_call: TRBV9
j_call: TRBJ1-3
d_call: -
cdr3_nt: TGTGCCAGCAGCGTAGGTGGGGGGCGCCGGGGAAACACCATATATTTT
cdr3_aa: CASSVGGGRRGNTIYF

clone_size: -
v_call: TRBV30
j_call: TRBJ1-3
d_call: -
cdr3_nt: TGTGCCTGGAGTGGGAGGAGCTCTGGAAACACCATATATTTT
cdr3_aa: CAWSGRSSGNTIYF

clone_size: -
v_call: TRBV20-1
j_call: TRBJ2-3
d_call: TRBD2
cdr3_nt: TGCAGCGGGGGGGCGGGAGATACGCAGTATTTT
cdr3_aa: CSGGAGDTQYF

clone_size: few
v_call: TRBV11-2
j_call: TRBJ1-1
d_call: -
cdr3_nt: TGTGCCAGCAGCTTCGGGACACTGGTTGGGGAAGCTTTCTTT
cdr3_aa: CASSFGTLVGEAFF

clone_size: few
v_call: TRBV24-1
j_call: TRBJ2-2
d_call: -
cdr3_nt: TGTGCCACCAGTGATAGAGGCCCCGCAAATGAGGAGCTGTTTTTT
cdr3_aa: CATSDRGPANEELFF

clone_size: -
v_call: TRBV11-2
j_call: TRBJ2-7
d_call: TRBD2
cdr3_nt: TGTGCCAGCAGCCCACGACTAGCTCGCGAGCAGTACTTC
cdr3_aa: CASSPRLAREQYF

clone_size: few
v_call: TRBV7-9
j_call: TRBJ2-2
d_call: -
cdr3_nt: TGTGCCAGCAGCCCAAGGAGGGAGTACACCGGGGAGCTGTTTTTT
cdr3_aa: CASSPRREYTGELFF

clone_size: -
v_call: TRBV2
j_call: TRBJ1-2
d_call: -
cdr3_nt: TGTGCCAGCAGTGAAATCGGGGGAGCTAACTATGGCGACACCTTC
cdr3_aa: CASSEIGGANYGDTF

clone_size: -
v_call: TRBV2
j_call: TRBJ1-6
d_call: TRBD1
cdr3_nt: TGTGCCAGCAGATCCCCGGGACAGAATTCACCCCTCCACTTT
cdr3_aa: CASRSPGQNSPLHF

clone_size: -
v_call: TRBV7-9
j_call: TRBJ2-2
d_call: -
cdr3_nt: TGTGCCAGCAGCTTAGACGGGGGCGCCGGGGAGCTGTTTTTT
cdr3_aa: CASSLDGGAGELFF

clone_size: few
v_call: TRBV20-1
j_call: TRBJ2-5
d_call: TRBD2
cdr3_nt: TGCAGTGCTAGCAGCCTAGCGGGGGTCCAAGAGACCCAGTACTTC
cdr3_aa: CSASSLAGVQETQYF

clone_size: -
v_call: TRBV27
j_call: TRBJ1-5
d_call: -
cdr3_nt: TGTGCCAGCAGTTTCCGACCAGCGACAGATCAGCCCCAGCATTTT
cdr3_aa: CASSFRPATDQPQHF

clone_size: -
v_call: TRBV6-6
j_call: TRBJ2-1
d_call: -
cdr3_nt: TGTGCCACCGCTGACCGTCCCTTGGGTAGGTTGGACAATGAGCAGTTCTTC
cdr3_aa: CATADRPLGRLDNEQFF

clone_size: -
v_call: TRBV6-5
j_call: TRBJ2-1
d_call: TRBD2
cdr3_nt: TGTGCCAGCAGTTACGGGTGGGAGGGGTATGAGCAGTTCTTC
cdr3_aa: CASSYGWEGYEQFF

clone_size: few
v_call: TRBV9
j_call: TRBJ2-3
d_call: -
cdr3_nt: TGTGCCAGCAGCGTAGGTAGTTCAGATACGCAGTATTTT
cdr3_aa: CASSVGSSDTQYF

clone_size: few
v_call: TRBV7-2
j_call: TRBJ2-7
d_call: -
cdr3_nt: TGTGCCAGCAGCCCCCCAGCCACCTACGAGCAGTACTTC
cdr3_aa: CASSPPATYEQYF

clone_size: few
v_call: TRBV29-1
j_call: TRBJ2-6
d_call: TRBD1
cdr3_nt: TGCAGCGTTGCCGAGGGGGCGCCTGGGGCCAACGTCCTGACTTTC
cdr3_aa: CSVAEGAPGANVLTF

clone_size: -
v_call: TRBV28
j_call: TRBJ1-4
d_call: -
cdr3_nt: TGTGCCAGCAGCCCCCAAGCACAGGGATATCGGAATGAAAAACTGTTTTTT
cdr3_aa: CASSPQAQGYRNEKLFF

clone_size: few
v_call: TRBV20-1
j_call: TRBJ2-4
d_call: TRBD2
cdr3_nt: TGCAGTGCTATCCCCGACCGGGCGGGAGTAGTAAACATTCAGTACTTC
cdr3_aa: CSAIPDRAGVVNIQYF

clone_size: few
v_call: TRBV2
j_call: TRBJ2-3
d_call: -
cdr3_nt: TGTGCCAGCGCCGACTCCTCCGGGAGAGATACGCAGTATTTT
cdr3_aa: CASADSSGRDTQYF

clone_size: few
v_call: TRBV27
j_call: TRBJ2-5
d_call: TRBD1
cdr3_nt: TGTGCCAGCCATGGACAGGGGTACCAAGAGACCCAGTACTTC
cdr3_aa: CASHGQGYQETQYF

clone_size: -
v_call: TRBV12-3/TRBV12-4
j_call: TRBJ1-5
d_call: TRBD1
cdr3_nt: TGTGCCAGCAGAGTACAGGGGGCGGAACAGCCCCAGCATTTT
cdr3_aa: CASRVQGAEQPQHF

clone_size: -
v_call: TRBV27
j_call: TRBJ2-1
d_call: TRBD2
cdr3_nt: TGTGCCAGCAGTTTTATAGCGGGAGGGGTCAATGAGCAGTTCTTC
cdr3_aa: CASSFIAGGVNEQFF

clone_size: few
v_call: TRBV12-3/TRBV12-4
j_call: TRBJ1-5
d_call: TRBD1
cdr3_nt: TGTGCCAGCAGTCCCCACCTTGACAGGGGGCGGCAGCCCCAGCATTTT
cdr3_aa: CASSPHLDRGRQPQHF

clone_size: -
v_call: TRBV2
j_call: TRBJ1-5
d_call: -
cdr3_nt: TGTGCCAGCAGCCAAGAAGTAAATCAGCCCCAGCATTTT
cdr3_aa: CASSQEVNQPQHF

clone_size: -
v_call: TRBV18
j_call: TRBJ2-7
d_call: -
cdr3_nt: TGTGCCAGCTCACGAGGGACCGATTACGAGCAGTACTTC
cdr3_aa: CASSRGTDYEQYF

clone_size: few
v_call: TRBV28
j_call: TRBJ2-7
d_call: -
cdr3_nt: TGTGCCAGCAGTTCCCGACTAGGGGGATCTTACGAGCAGTACTTC
cdr3_aa: CASSSRLGGSYEQYF

clone_size: -
v_call: TRBV11-3
j_call: TRBJ2-7
d_call: -
cdr3_nt: TGTGCCAGCAGCTTATGGGGGGGCCCCACCTACGAGCAGTACTTC
cdr3_aa: CASSLWGGPTYEQYF

clone_size: few
v_call: TRBV5-1
j_call: TRBJ2-7
d_call: -
cdr3_nt: TGCGCCAGCAGCTTGGCTACGGGAACCTACGAGCAGTACTTC
cdr3_aa: CASSLATGTYEQYF